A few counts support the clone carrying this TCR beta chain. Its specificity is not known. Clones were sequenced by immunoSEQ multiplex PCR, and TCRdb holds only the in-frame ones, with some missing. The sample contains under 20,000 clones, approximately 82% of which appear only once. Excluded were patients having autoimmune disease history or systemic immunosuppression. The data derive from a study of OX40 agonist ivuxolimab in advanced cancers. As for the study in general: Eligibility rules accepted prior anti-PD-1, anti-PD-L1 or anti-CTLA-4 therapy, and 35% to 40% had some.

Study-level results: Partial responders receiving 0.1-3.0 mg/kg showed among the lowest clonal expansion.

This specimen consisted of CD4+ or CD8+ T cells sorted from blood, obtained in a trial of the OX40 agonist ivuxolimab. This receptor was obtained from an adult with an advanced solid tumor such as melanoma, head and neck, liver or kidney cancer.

The CDR3 here is CASSQDVTGVGQPQHF. DNA for the CDR3: TGTGCCAGCAGCCAAGATGTAACCGGGGTCGGTCAGCCCCAGCATTTT. V gene TRBV4-2 combines with J gene TRBJ1-5; D is uncertain. Looked up from germline, CDR1 is LGHNA and CDR2 is YNFKEQ. The CDR3 has 16 amino acids. Trimming pared 0 bases from V and 6 bases from J, leaving 15 bases between.